This T cell receptor beta chain was captured in a study of shared clonotypes between healthy human individuals. Looking at the study overall: CD4 naive and memory got three plates each, CD8 naive two, CD8 memory one. General study results and limits: Estimated richness was generally greater in naive than memory subsets.

Using immunoSEQ multiplex PCR, the repertoire was profiled, and TCRdb retains in-frame clones only, with some absent. This table has some 1.5 million clones, roughly 96% appearing once. Germline-derived CDR1 and CDR2 are SGHRS and YFSETQ. The V gene end was trimmed by 4 bases and the J gene end by 4 bases; junction bases not matched to a gene: 7. This CDR3 is 16 amino acids long. Turning to this clone: Its antigen is still unknown.

The V and J genes are TRBV5-1 and TRBJ2-3; 12 bases line up with TRBD2. The sample consisted of naive CD4+ T cells sorted from blood. Subset meaning: CD45RA+ positively selected. The receptor comes from a man aged 30 to 45 in good health. Here the CDR3 DNA reads TGCGCCAGCAGCCCCCCTCTAGCGGGAGGGCCAGATACGCAGTATTTT. It encodes CASSPPLAGGPDTQYF.